The source of this T cell receptor (beta chain) is a study of T cell responses to AZD1222 COVID-19 vaccine. Notes on the study in general: CD4 TCRs covered the whole spike, strongest at regions 160-218 and 743-854. The breadth and depth of Spike-specific TCRs increased once two AZD1222 doses had been given. The study reported that nearly half of spike-specific TCRs target unmutated variant regions.

Sequencing used immunoSEQ multiplex PCR; TCRdb keeps in-frame clones, though not all of them. This table has 83,000 or so clones, roughly 83% appearing once. From germline, CDR1 is KGHSH and CDR2 LQKENI. This CDR3 comprises 19 residues. V gave up 1 base and J gave up 4 bases; unmatched junction bases: 7. On this clone: Its antigen remains unknown.

This TCR derives from an adult in good health. The chain is built from TRBV18 and TRBJ2-1, with 16 bases lining up with TRBD2. Sequenced material: peripheral blood, taken on day 0 of AZD1222 vaccination. The CDR3 nucleotides read TGTGCCAGCTCACCACTGGGGACTAGCGGGAGGGCAAGGTACAATGAGCAGTTCTTC. It is translated as CASSPLGTSGRARYNEQFF.